The source of this TCR beta chain is a study of PD-L1 blockade in urothelial cancer. Study-wide background: About 90% of the 29 patients were men with bladder-origin urothelial cancer.

The sample's time point: pretreatment peripheral blood. V was pared by 3 bases and J by 2 bases, with 4 bases of the junction left unmatched. Germline loops: CDR1 KGHSH, CDR2 LQKENI. This CDR3 contains 15 residues. Produced via immunoSEQ multiplex PCR; TCRdb's table is partial and in-frame only. There are roughly 39,000 clones in the sample; approximately 90% occur only once, and 11% lies in the top ten. This clone was seen just once. The clonotype was recovered from an older woman with urothelial cancer. This specimen consisted of PBMCs, obtained around atezolizumab (anti-PD-L1) treatment. This chain joins TRBV18 and TRBJ2-7; 10 nucleotides match TRBD2. The DNA of the CDR3 is TGTGCCAGCTCACCGGTAGCGGGAGGCCCCTACGAGCAGTACTTC. Translating gives CASSPVAGGPYEQYF.